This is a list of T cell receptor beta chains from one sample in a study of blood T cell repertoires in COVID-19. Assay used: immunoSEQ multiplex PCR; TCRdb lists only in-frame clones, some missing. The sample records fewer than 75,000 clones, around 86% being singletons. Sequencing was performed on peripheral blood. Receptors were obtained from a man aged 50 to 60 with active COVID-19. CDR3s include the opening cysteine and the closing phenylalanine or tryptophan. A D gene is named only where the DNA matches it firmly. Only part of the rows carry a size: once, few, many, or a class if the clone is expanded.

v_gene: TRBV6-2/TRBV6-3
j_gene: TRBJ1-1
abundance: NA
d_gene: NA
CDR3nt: TGTGCCAGCAGTTACATGGGCAGGGCCACTGAAGCTTTCTTT
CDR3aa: CASSYMGRATEAFF

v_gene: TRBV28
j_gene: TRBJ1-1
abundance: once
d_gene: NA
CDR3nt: TGTGCCAGCAGTCTCTGGACAGTGAACACTGAAGCTTTCTTT
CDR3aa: CASSLWTVNTEAFF

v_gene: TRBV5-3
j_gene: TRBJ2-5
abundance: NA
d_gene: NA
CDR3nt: TGTGCCAGAAGCTTACCAGGTCAAGAGACCCAGTACTTC
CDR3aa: CARSLPGQETQYF

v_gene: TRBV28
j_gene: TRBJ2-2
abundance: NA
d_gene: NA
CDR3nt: TGTGCCAGCAGTTTTGGAGGGGCTCGAGTCACCGGGGAGCTGTTTTTT
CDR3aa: CASSFGGARVTGELFF

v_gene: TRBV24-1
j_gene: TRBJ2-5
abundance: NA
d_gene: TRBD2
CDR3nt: TGTGCCACCAGTGAACCCGGACTAGCCCCAGAGACCCAGTACTTC
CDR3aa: CATSEPGLAPETQYF

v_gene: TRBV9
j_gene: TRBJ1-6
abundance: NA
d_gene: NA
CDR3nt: TGTGCCAGCAGCGGGGCCCCAGATAATTCACCCCTCCACTTT
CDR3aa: CASSGAPDNSPLHF

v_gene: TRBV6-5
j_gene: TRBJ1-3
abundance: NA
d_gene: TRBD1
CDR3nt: TGTGCCACCCACAGGGGGCCAGGAAACACCATATATTTT
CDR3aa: CATHRGPGNTIYF

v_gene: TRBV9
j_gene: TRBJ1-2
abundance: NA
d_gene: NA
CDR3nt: TGTGCCAGCAGCGTAGGGGAGAGGAGAAACTATGGCTACACCTTC
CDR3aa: CASSVGERRNYGYTF

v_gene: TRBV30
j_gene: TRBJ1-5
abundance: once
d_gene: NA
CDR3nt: TGTGCCTGGAGGGGCAGGGAGGCCCTGAGCAATCAGCCCCAGCATTTT
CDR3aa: CAWRGREALSNQPQHF

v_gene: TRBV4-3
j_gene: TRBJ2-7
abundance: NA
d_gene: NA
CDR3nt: TGCGCCAGCAGCCAAGATTTGGTAGGGGATGACGAGCAGTACTTC
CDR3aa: CASSQDLVGDDEQYF

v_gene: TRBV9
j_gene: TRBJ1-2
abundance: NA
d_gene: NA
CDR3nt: TGTGCCAGCAGCGATAGATATGGCTACACCTTC
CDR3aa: CASSDRYGYTF